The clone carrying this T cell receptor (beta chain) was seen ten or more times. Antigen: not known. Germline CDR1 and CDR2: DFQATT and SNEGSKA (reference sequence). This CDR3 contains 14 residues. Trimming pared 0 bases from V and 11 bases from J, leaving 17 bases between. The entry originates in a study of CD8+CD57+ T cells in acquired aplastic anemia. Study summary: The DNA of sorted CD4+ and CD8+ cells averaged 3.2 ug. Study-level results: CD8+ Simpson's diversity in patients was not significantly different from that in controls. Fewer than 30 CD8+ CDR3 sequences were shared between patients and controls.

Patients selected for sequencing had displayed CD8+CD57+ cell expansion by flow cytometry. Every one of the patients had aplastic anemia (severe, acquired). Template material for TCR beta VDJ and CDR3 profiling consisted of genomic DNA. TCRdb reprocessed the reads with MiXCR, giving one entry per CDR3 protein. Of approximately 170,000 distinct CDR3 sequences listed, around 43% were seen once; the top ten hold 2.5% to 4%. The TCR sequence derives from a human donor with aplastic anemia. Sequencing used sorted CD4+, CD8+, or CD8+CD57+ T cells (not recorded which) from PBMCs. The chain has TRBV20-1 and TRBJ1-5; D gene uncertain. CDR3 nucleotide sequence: TGCAGTGCTAGAGAAAGTGGGCAGGTTACGGCCCAGCATTTT. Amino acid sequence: CSARESGQVTAQHF.